A single T cell receptor beta chain is shown here with its context. The target antigen is unknown. The read stops 3 residues short of the end of the CDR3; the missing end is completed from the germline J gene. The sample belongs to a study of Tregs in tolerant kidney transplant recipients. Study conclusions and caveats: Expanding Tregs on activated donor B cells appeared to best identify donor-specific TCRbeta clones. In tolerant patients, donor-specific Tregs outgrew total Tregs, suggesting antigen-driven expansion.

Related graft donors supplied nonmyeloablative bone marrow transplants, and mixed chimerism was transient. Unstimulated regulatory T cells (CD4+CD25+CD127-), CD4+CD25- non-regulatory cells, CD4 and CD8 cells were FACS-sorted from thawed PBMCs. This CDR3 spans 15 amino acids. Germline CDR1 SNHLY, CDR2 FYNNEI. The V end lost 5 bases, the J end lost 5 bases, and 18 bases lay between the germline ends. Clones were sequenced by immunoSEQ multiplex PCR, and TCRdb holds only the in-frame ones, with some missing. The sample data list some 30,000 clones. This chain uses TRBV2 with TRBJ1-2; D might be TRBD1 (5 bases). Sequencing was performed on CD4+ T cells from blood (PBMCs), taken 24 months after the transplant. This receptor was obtained from a human patient who received a combined kidney and bone marrow transplant. Some T cells may be the graft donor's. This CDR3 is CASSPSRAENYGYTF. The covered CDR3 bases are TGTGCCAGCAGTCCCAGCAGGGCAGAAAATTATGGC. The full variable domain, in which reference TRBV2 and TRBJ1-2 provide the parts outside the CDR3, is EPEVTQTPSHQVTQMGQEVILRCVPISNHLYFYWYRQILGQKVEFLVSFYNNEISEKSEIFDDQFSVERPDGSNFTLKIRSTKLEDSAMYFCASSPSRAENYGYTFGSGTRLTVV.